This record looks at one T cell receptor beta chain sequence and its context. Its target is unknown. Healthy HIV-negative adults with no recent acute infections or vaccinations were recruited as donors. The split of CD4+ cells yielded CD45RA+ naive and CD45RA-negative memory subsets. The CDR3 is 16 amino acids. The germline gives CDR1 SGDLS, CDR2 YYNGEE. Trimming took 0 bases from V and 1 from J, leaving 13 bases between them. This entry is derived from a study of shared clonotypes between healthy human individuals. Findings and limits, study-wide: Generation probabilities were higher for clonotypes shared across all four sorted-subset donors than for unshared ones.

The run depth of the assay was deep. Method: immunoSEQ multiplex PCR; TCRdb's copy keeps in-frame clones and lacks some. This table has millions of clones, approximately 95% appearing once. The sequencing input was naive CD4+ T cells sorted from blood. Subset of the sample: CD45RA+ positively selected. The V call is TRBV9, the J call TRBJ2-5, with D possibly called TRBD1 or TRBD2 (6 bases each). This TCR was sampled from a young man in good health. CDR3 DNA sequence: TGTGCCAGCAGCGTAGAGGGGGGACTGGGCCAAGAGACCCAGTACTTC. Translating it yields CASSVEGGLGQETQYF.